The entry below gives a single TCR beta chain sequence along with its context. No antigen is known for it. These data are taken from a study of OX40 agonist ivuxolimab in advanced cancers. For the study at large: A mean age of roughly 60 years, range about 23 to 90, was recorded, and approximately 79% were male. Points from the study as a whole: Doses of 0.1 to 3.0 mg/kg were accompanied by clonal expansion of CD4+ and CD8+ blood T cells by week 6. In CD8+ T cells, expanded clones were on average more numerous than in CD4+.

There are 16 residues in the CDR3. Germline loops: CDR1 MRHNA, CDR2 SNTAGT. Trimming took off 3 bases at V and 2 bases at J, with 13 bases between the two ends. Libraries were prepared by immunoSEQ multiplex PCR; TCRdb keeps only in-frame clonotypes and omits some of them. The sample has 70,000 or so clones; 65% to 85% are singletons. This sequence originates from an adult with an advanced solid tumor such as melanoma, head and neck, liver or kidney cancer. This chain joins TRBV6-4 and TRBJ2-2; possibly TRBD2 for D (7 bases). Sequenced material: CD4+ or CD8+ T cells sorted from blood, taken in a trial of the OX40 agonist ivuxolimab. The CDR3 reads CASSESSGTNTGELFF. The CDR3 DNA follows: TGTGCCAGCAGTGAATCCAGCGGGACAAACACCGGGGAGCTGTTTTTT.